This T cell receptor (beta chain) was recorded in a study of tumor-infiltrating lymphocytes in primary liver carcinoma. Looking at the study overall: Sample yields, roughly 3.5 to 7.13 million productive TCRbeta reads, were similar across the tissue types. Study-level points and caveats: Bulk, unsorted sampling meant CD4+ and CD8+ repertoires went uncompared. Blood had a significantly lower top-250-clone fraction than tumors did (p = 0.039).

This CDR3 contains 16 residues. CDR1 is SGHDN, CDR2 FVKESK, per germline. Trimming cost V 3 bases and J 4 bases, with 15 bases left between them. Unsorted whole blood served as the source of blood RNA, and germline DNA was extracted as well. This clonotype has only a few counts. What it binds is not known. The investigators made TCR beta cDNA from 400 to 550 ng total RNA, using a constant-region primer. Slightly modified ARM-PCR with three nested multiplex PCR rounds yielded TCR beta libraries. With TRBV1-TRBV30 forward primers and a C-beta reverse primer, the first two PCR rounds were run for 10 cycles each. TCRdb analysed the multiplex PCR reads with MiXCR anew, one entry per CDR3 protein. The repertoire holds about 310,000 distinct CDR3 sequences, with 60% to 80% as singletons.

The TCR was taken from a man in his forties with primary liver carcinoma and hepatitis B virus infection. The chain is built from TRBV14 and TRBJ2-2; tentatively, D is TRBD1 (6 bases). The specimen sequenced was peripheral blood. The CDR3 DNA is TGTGCCAGCAGCCACACAATCCCCAGGGGCACCGGGGAGCTGTTTTTT. It is translated as CASSHTIPRGTGELFF.